The T cell receptor (beta chain) under discussion was sequenced for a study of regulatory T cells in long-lasting Graves disease. Study-wide points: TRBV28, TRBJ1-2 and TRBJ2-5 emerged as the favored segments in persistent disease. The analysis examined peripheral blood only and excluded thyroid tissue. Accuracy may have suffered from the small sample size.

This CDR3 comprises 14 residues. Germline V lookup: CDR1 MNHNS, CDR2 SASEGT. Trimming stripped 6 bases from V and 3 bases from J, with 15 bases between. Described time point: persistent/refractory GD, antithyroid drugs over 5 years with positive TRAb. TCR sequences were obtained from RNA taken from PBMCs. The authors drew 7.5 to 10 milliliters of peripheral blood into EDTA tubes. Building of the TCR beta libraries involved iRepertoire HTBI primers and Arm-PCR of CDR3 regions. TCRdb independently ran MiXCR on the multiplex PCR reads; one entry per CDR3 protein. Here the sample spans approximately 690,000 distinct CDR3 sequences, roughly 30% being singletons. This clonotype was counted between two and nine times. The antigen is not known.

The sequences come from peripheral blood mononuclear cells (PBMCs), collected when the disease was refractory, from a patient treated with antithyroid drugs. This TCR came from a female donor with Graves disease. The chain uses TRBV6-1 and TRBJ2-7; perhaps TRBD2 as D (5 bases). The CDR3 loop reads CASRLAPSFYEQYF. DNA for the CDR3: TGTGCCAGCAGGCTAGCTCCGTCTTTCTACGAGCAGTACTTC.